This T cell receptor (beta chain) came from a study of blood T cells in healthy people across ages. This clonotype was found a few times. The antigen remains unidentified. Study-level results: Because sorting was not performed, PBMCs prevented conclusive naive versus antigen-experienced comparison.

It was with a sample-barcoded 5' primer and a J-beta primer mix that a second PCR of roughly 6 to 11 cycles was run. MiXCR, run by TCRdb on the 5' RACE reads, gives a single entry per CDR3 protein. Of around 650,000 distinct CDR3 sequences in the sample, around 41% are singletons; the top ten hold around 32%. This TCR was recovered from a man of 80 years or more in good health. The sequenced sample consisted of blood.

The CDR3: CASSLGPLGTASYEQYF. The CDR3 coding sequence is TGTGCCAGCAGCCTTGGGCCTTTGGGGACGGCCTCCTACGAGCAGTACTTC. This chain connects TRBV6-2 or TRBV6-3 to TRBJ2-7; perhaps D is TRBD1 or TRBD2 (5 bases each). CDR3 length equals 17 residues. Germline V CDR1 and CDR2: MNHEY, SVGEGT. V lost 6 bases, J lost 0 bases, and 21 bases lay in between.